The T cell receptor (beta chain) under discussion was sequenced for a study of OX40 agonist ivuxolimab in advanced cancers. Across the whole study: Patients were roughly 81% male with ages about 20 to 79, mean approximately 58. A history of anti-PD-1, anti-PD-L1 or anti-CTLA-4 therapy was acceptable, and roughly 40% had some.

The repertoire was sequenced with immunoSEQ multiplex PCR; TCRdb's copy has only in-frame clones and lacks some. This table holds about 37,000 clones, 70% to 80% found once. This CDR3 spans 15 amino acids. V was pared by 6 bases and J by 2 bases, with 4 bases of the junction left unmatched. The V gene's germline CDR1 is SGHDN and CDR2 FVKESK. Study observations and caveats: CD8+ T cells were the subset that, on average, had more expanded clones than CD4+. Part of the nonresponder group also had normalized T-cell clonal expansion that was low.

About this clone itself: Its antigen is not known.

The V call is TRBV14, the J call TRBJ2-6; 7 bases agree with TRBD1. This material consisted of CD4+ or CD8+ T cells sorted from blood, taken in a trial of the OX40 agonist ivuxolimab. The sequence was collected from an adult with an advanced solid tumor such as melanoma, head and neck, liver or kidney cancer. CDR3 sequence (DNA): TGTGCCAGCAGGCCTCAGGGGGCTGGGGCCAACGTCCTGACTTTC. Its protein is CASRPQGAGANVLTF.